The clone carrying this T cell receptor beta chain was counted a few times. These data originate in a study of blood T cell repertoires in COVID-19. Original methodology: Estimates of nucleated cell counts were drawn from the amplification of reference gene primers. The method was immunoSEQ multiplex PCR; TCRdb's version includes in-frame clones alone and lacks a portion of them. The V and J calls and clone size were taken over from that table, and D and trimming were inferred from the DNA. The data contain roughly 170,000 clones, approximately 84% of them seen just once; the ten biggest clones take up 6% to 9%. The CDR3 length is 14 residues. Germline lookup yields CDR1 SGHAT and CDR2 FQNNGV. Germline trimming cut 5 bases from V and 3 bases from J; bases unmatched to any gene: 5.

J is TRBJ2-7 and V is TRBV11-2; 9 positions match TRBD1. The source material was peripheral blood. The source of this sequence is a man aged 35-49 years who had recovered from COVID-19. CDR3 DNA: TGTGCCAGCAGCGTCGGGACAGGGTACTACGAGCAGTACTTC. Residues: CASSVGTGYYEQYF.